Following are 16 T cell receptor beta chains from one sample sequenced in a study of molecular identifiers for immune sequencing clone quantification. TCRdb reanalysed the PCR reads using MiXCR and keeps one entry per CDR3 protein. The table records just over 40,000 distinct CDR3 sequences, 24% of them present only once. The material sequenced was naive CD8+ T cells from blood, with Jurkat cell RNA spiked in. Subset indicated: FACS-sorted CD8+CD4-CCR7+CD45RA+ naive T cells. The receptors derive from a human donor in good health. Some libraries in this study had Jurkat cell RNA spiked in.

This clonotype was observed at least ten times. The rearrangement joins TRBV4-2 to TRBJ2-7; perhaps TRBD2 as D (6 bases). The germline V gene encodes CDR1 LGHNA and CDR2 YNFKEQ. The CDR3 runs to 15 residues. Trimming cost V 0 bases and J 5 bases, with 14 bases left between them. CDR3 nucleotides: TGTGCCAGCAGCCAAGATGGGCTAGCGCTCGACGAGCAGTACTTC. Translating gives CASSQDGLALDEQYF.

This clonotype was detected ten times or more. The V and J genes are TRBV5-4 and TRBJ2-3, with 9 bases that match TRBD2. V shed 0 bases and J 3 bases; nucleotides not matched to a gene: 5. The CDR3 sequence is 16 residues long. Per germline, CDR1 SGHNT and CDR2 YYREEE (reference sequence). The CDR3 DNA reads as TGTGCCAGCAGCTTGGATGGCGGGGGGGCTACAGATACGCAGTATTTT. This sequence encodes CASSLDGGGATDTQYF.

In this sample, this clonotype turned up a few times. V is TRBV27 and J is TRBJ2-1, with a tentative D call TRBD2 (6 bases). This CDR3 has 14 amino acids. Per germline, CDR1 MNHEY and CDR2 SMNVEV (reference sequence). V was cut by 4 bases and J by 8 bases, with 15 bases left in between. The CDR3 DNA is TGTGCCAGCAGTTACGGCGGGATGGGCGATGAGCAGTTCTTC. Protein: CASSYGGMGDEQFF.

Ten or more counts support this clonotype. The CDR3 here is CASSPPTVANEKLFF. The CDR3 DNA reads TGTGCCAGCAGCCCCCCTACCGTTGCCAATGAAAAACTGTTTTTT. This chain joins TRBV7-9 and TRBJ1-4, with unresolved D. Trimming took off 5 bases at V and 5 bases at J, with 15 bases between the two ends. The CDR3 extends over 15 amino acids. Germline V gene lookup returns CDR1 SEHNR and CDR2 FQNEAQ (reference sequence). The full variable domain, its missing parts supplied by reference TRBV7-9 and TRBJ1-4, is DTGVSQNPRHKITKRGQNVTFRCDPISEHNRLYWYRQTLGQGPEFLTYFQNEAQLEKSRLLSDRFSAERPKGSFSTLEIQRTEQGDSAMYLCASSPPTVANEKLFFGSGTQLSVL.

This clonotype turned up a few times. A read error may explain this, as a much larger clone is one base away. V usage is TRBV7-8 and J usage is TRBJ2-7; 8 bases match TRBD2. The CDR3 runs to 16 residues. The germline V gene encodes CDR1 SGHVS and CDR2 FQNEAQ. The DNA of the CDR3 is TGTGCCAACAGCTTAAAGGCTAGCGGGTCCATATACGAGCAGTACTTC. Protein product: CANSLKASGSIYEQYF.

This clonotype was seen a few times. CDR3 sequence: CASGISWRQETQYF. CDR3 coding DNA: TGTGCCAGCGGCATCAGCTGGCGGCAAGAGACCCAGTACTTC. J is TRBJ2-5 and V is TRBV7-9, with D hard to call. With 8 bases removed from V and 2 bases from J, the gap between germline ends came to 15 bases. The CDR3 totals 14 residues. From germline, CDR1 is SEHNR and CDR2 FQNEAQ (reference sequence).

This clonotype was counted between two and nine times. A clone one base away is much larger, so this may be a read error. V gene TRBV27 combines with J gene TRBJ2-7, with 9 bases that match TRBD2. Germline V gene sequence: CDR1 MNHEY, CDR2 SMNVEV (reference sequence). The CDR3 is 14 residues long. The CDR3 sequence: CASSPLTSGYGQYF. CDR3 nucleotide sequence: TGTGCCAGCAGTCCCCTGACTAGCGGCTACGGGCAGTACTTC.

This clonotype occurred many times. V is TRBV4-3 and J is TRBJ2-7; TRBD1 aligns across 10 bases. CDR3 length: 14 amino acids. Germline CDR1 reads LGHNA; CDR2 reads YSLEER. With V trimmed by 9 bases and J by 4 bases, 9 bases remained unmatched. The CDR3 reads CASAPGTGEYEQYF. In DNA, the CDR3 is TGCGCCAGTGCTCCCGGGACAGGGGAATACGAGCAGTACTTC.

This clonotype was seen many times. The chain combines TRBV19 with TRBJ1-2, with D perhaps TRBD1 (5 bases). Trimming took 1 base from V and 3 from J, leaving 12 bases between them. The CDR3 sequence is 15 residues long. Looked up from germline, CDR1 is LNHDA and CDR2 is SQIVND (reference sequence). The CDR3 loop reads CASSIAGDGYYGYTF. Written as DNA, the CDR3 is TGTGCCAGTAGTATAGCCGGGGACGGCTACTATGGCTACACCTTC.

This clonotype was observed at least ten times. The chain carries TRBV6-6 and TRBJ2-3; 11 bases align to TRBD2. V dropped 6 bases and J dropped 0; count of bases not matched to a gene: 11. The V gene's germline CDR1 is MNHNY and CDR2 SVGAGI (reference sequence). This CDR3 region has 18 residues. Written as DNA, the CDR3 is TGTGCCAGCAGCTCAGGGAAGTCTAGCGGGAGGAGCACAGATACGCAGTATTTT. It translates to CASSSGKSSGRSTDTQYF.

At least ten counts were recorded for this clonotype. The chain couples TRBV13 to TRBJ1-4; the match to TRBD1 covers 9 bases. V shed 5 bases, J shed 8 bases, and the junction held 6 bases outside the gene matches. The CDR3 has 14 residues. Germline CDR1 is PRHDT and CDR2 is FYEKMQ (reference sequence). The CDR3 reads CASSGRDREEKLFF. CDR3 DNA: TGTGCCAGCAGCGGCCGGGACAGGGAGGAAAAACTGTTTTTT.

This clonotype appeared many times. The V gene is TRBV20-1, the J gene TRBJ1-1; tentatively, D is TRBD1 (5 bases). Germline CDR1 DFQATT, CDR2 SNEGSKA (reference sequence). V was pared by 3 bases and J by 0 bases, with 14 bases between. The CDR3 extends over 15 amino acids. The CDR3 DNA sequence: TGCAGTGCTAGCAGGGCCAACCGCCTGAACACTGAAGCTTTCTTT. It codes for CSASRANRLNTEAFF.

This clonotype has at least ten counts. This rearrangement joins TRBV5-6 to TRBJ1-1; TRBD1 matches at 8 bases. CDR1 SGHDT and CDR2 YYEEEE come from the germline V gene. The CDR3 consists of 14 residues. Germline trimming cut 0 bases from V and 7 bases from J; bases unmatched to any gene: 5. For the CDR3, the DNA is TGTGCCAGCAGCTTGGGGGGACAGGCGAATGAAGCTTTCTTT. It encodes CASSLGGQANEAFF.

To note about this clonotype: This may stem from a read error, because a much larger clone lies one nucleotide away. This sequence joins TRBV4-3 and TRBJ2-7; 9 nucleotides match TRBD1. The CDR3 is made up of 14 amino acids. Per the germline V gene, CDR1 is LGHNA and CDR2 is YSLEER. This CDR3 is CASRQTGGGYEQYF. The CDR3 DNA follows: TGCGCCAGCCGCCAAACAGGGGGCGGCTACGAGCAGTACTTC.

This clonotype was seen repeatedly, ten times or more. The chain recombines TRBV7-2 with TRBJ2-3; D call uncertain. Germline loops: CDR1 SGHTA, CDR2 FQGNSA. V was cut by 5 bases and J by 0 bases, with 12 bases left in between. The CDR3 extends over 15 amino acids. The CDR3 loop reads CASSTSVASTDTQYF. CDR3 coding DNA: TGTGCCAGCAGCACAAGCGTGGCGAGCACAGATACGCAGTATTTT. Full variable domain (outside the CDR3, taken from reference TRBV7-2 and TRBJ2-3): GAGVSQSPSNKVTEKGKDVELRCDPISGHTALYWYRQSLGQGLEFLIYFQGNSAPDKSGLPSDRFSAERTGGSVSTLTIQRTQQEDSAVYLCASSTSVASTDTQYFGPGTRLTVL.

In regard to this clonotype: Lacking the conserved final phenylalanine or tryptophan, this CDR3 likely reflects a read error. The chain is built from TRBV27 and TRBJ2-7, with D maybe TRBD1 (6 bases). This CDR3 has 13 residues. The germline V gene encodes CDR1 MNHEY and CDR2 SMNVEV (reference sequence). V was pared by 6 bases and J by 3 bases, with 12 bases between. The CDR3 here is CASSEGHYYEQYS. CDR3 sequence (DNA): TGTGCCAGCAGCGAGGGACACTACTACGAGCAGTACTCC.